This entry lists 23 T cell receptor beta chains sequenced from one sample in a study of control samples from healthy donors and cancer patients. Assay: immunoSEQ multiplex PCR; the TCRdb copy retains only in-frame clones and omits some. The table lists about 75,000 clones, 84% of them singletons. The sequencing sample was made of blood. The receptors derive from a man aged 50 to 59 in good health.

The chain combines TRBV7-2 with TRBJ2-1; 9 positions agree with TRBD1. The germline CDR1 and CDR2 sequences are SGHTA and FQGNSA. The length of the CDR3 is 15 residues. The ends lost 5 bases at V and 5 bases at J; junction bases unmatched: 7. DNA of the CDR3: TGTGCCAGCAGCATCAGGACAGGGGCCCACAATGAGCAGTTCTTC. Translated: CASSIRTGAHNEQFF.

This clone came up once. The J gene is TRBJ2-7, the V gene TRBV11-3; D is unresolved. Trimming removed 1 base at V and 5 bases at J, with 18 bases between. Germline V CDR1 and CDR2: SGHNT, YENEEA. The length of the CDR3 is 16 residues. The CDR3, as DNA: TGTGCCAGCAGCTTAGGTGTGTGGCAGCAAAGTGACGAGCAGTACTTC. Translating it yields CASSLGVWQQSDEQYF. The full variable domain, rest sourced from reference TRBV11-3 and TRBJ2-7, is EAGVVQSPRYKIIEKKQPVAFWCNPISGHNTLYWYLQNLGQGPELLIRYENEEAVDDSQLPKDRFSAERLKGVDSTLKIQPAELGDSAVYLCASSLGVWQQSDEQYFGPGTRLTVT.

This sequence joins TRBV29-1 and TRBJ1-3, with D maybe TRBD1 (5 bases). V was clipped by 3 bases and J by 3 bases, with 9 bases between them. The germline V gene has CDR1 SQVTM and CDR2 ANQGSEA. There are 13 residues in the CDR3. The CDR3 loop is CSVEEGFGNTIYF. Here the CDR3 DNA reads TGCAGCGTTGAGGAGGGGTTTGGAAACACCATATATTTT.

The chain joins TRBV4-1 to TRBJ2-7; possible D gene TRBD1, 5 bases. CDR3 size: 15 residues. Germline CDR1 reads MGHRA; CDR2 reads YSYEKL. With 6 bases removed from V and 0 bases from J, the gap between germline ends came to 15 bases. The DNA of the CDR3 is TGCGCCAGCAGTAAGGGGCGAGGAGCCTCCTACGAGCAGTACTTC. It encodes CASSKGRGASYEQYF.

V gene TRBV29-1 combines with J gene TRBJ1-4; 12 bases map to TRBD1. Trimming removed 1 base from V and 8 bases from J; junction bases left unmatched: 5. The germline CDR1 and CDR2 sequences are SQVTM and ANQGSEA. The CDR3 is made up of 15 amino acids. The CDR3 is CSVEVGQGALEKLFF. The CDR3 nucleotides are TGCAGCGTTGAAGTGGGACAGGGGGCTTTAGAAAAACTGTTTTTT.

The rearrangement uses TRBV29-1 and TRBJ2-3; 8 bases align to TRBD2. The trim removed 7 bases at V and 5 bases at J, leaving 8 bases unmatched. CDR3 length equals 13 residues. The V gene's germline CDR1 is SQVTM and CDR2 ANQGSEA. CDR3 in amino acids: CSASGTSQDTQYF. CDR3 DNA sequence: TGCAGCGCCTCCGGGACTAGTCAAGATACGCAGTATTTT.

The chain is built from TRBV9 and TRBJ2-3, with TRBD2 identical over 13 bases. This CDR3 has 15 residues. Germline CDR1 and CDR2: SGDLS and YYNGEE. V was pared by 3 bases and J by 3 bases, with 1 base of the junction left unmatched. CDR3 coding DNA: TGTGCCAGCAGCGAGACTAGCGGGAGGACAGATACGCAGTATTTT. It encodes CASSETSGRTDTQYF.

The chain links TRBV19 to TRBJ1-1; tentatively, D is TRBD1 (6 bases). Germline values: CDR1 LNHDA, CDR2 SQIVND (reference sequence). The CDR3 covers 21 residues. The ends were cut back, 4 bases at V and 0 bases at J, with 30 bases in the middle. The CDR3 loop reads CASSTSGGLFVQFSMNTEAFF. The CDR3 DNA follows: TGTGCCAGTAGTACTTCCGGGGGCTTATTCGTGCAGTTTTCCATGAACACTGAAGCTTTCTTT.

The rearrangement joins TRBV6-2 or TRBV6-3 to TRBJ2-7; 7 bases match TRBD2. Germline trimming cut 5 bases from V and 8 bases from J; bases unmatched to any gene: 18. In germline, CDR1 is MNHEY, CDR2 SVGEGT. The CDR3 sequence is 16 residues long. CDR3 coding DNA: TGTGCCAGCAGTCACGGACTATTGGGCCCCGGGAGGAAGCAGTACTTC. Protein: CASSHGLLGPGRKQYF.

The rearrangement joins TRBV7-3 to TRBJ2-3; tentatively, D is TRBD1 (5 bases). Trimming pared 5 bases from V and 1 base from J, leaving 13 bases between. The CDR3 has 15 residues. CDR1 SGHTA and CDR2 FQGTGA come from the germline V gene. The CDR3 is CASSALPRGTDTQYF. The CDR3 nucleotides are TGTGCCAGCAGCGCCCTCCCCAGGGGCACAGATACGCAGTATTTT.

The chain carries TRBV3-1 (or the pseudogene TRBV3-2) and TRBJ2-7; no clear D gene. V lost 7 bases, J lost 5 bases, and 9 bases lay in between. CDR3 length equals 11 residues. Germline V CDR1 and CDR2: LGHDT, YNNKEL (reference sequence). The CDR3 region is CASKNSNEQYF. Here the CDR3 DNA reads TGTGCCAGCAAGAACAGTAACGAGCAGTACTTC.

The rearrangement uses TRBV6-5 and TRBJ1-1, with D perhaps TRBD1 (6 bases). The germline CDR1 and CDR2 sequences are MNHEY and SVGAGI. The CDR3 has 13 amino acids. The V end lost 10 bases, the J end lost 4 bases, and 16 bases lay between the germline ends. CDR3 coding DNA: TGTGCCATAGGGGGGGGAATGGGCACTGAAGCTTTCTTT. As protein: CAIGGGMGTEAFF.

This rearrangement joins TRBV20-1 to TRBJ1-1; D unclear. This CDR3 comprises 12 residues. Trimming took off 3 bases at V and 7 bases at J, with 12 bases between the two ends. From germline, CDR1 is DFQATT and CDR2 SNEGSKA (reference sequence). The DNA for the CDR3 is TGCAGTGCTAGTATGGCGGTTAATGAAGCTTTCTTT. This encodes CSASMAVNEAFF.

The rearrangement joins TRBV29-1 to TRBJ1-5; a weak D match, TRBD1 (6 bases). Deletions cut 1 base from V and 0 bases from J, with 16 bases between. Germline CDR1 is SQVTM and CDR2 is ANQGSEA. The CDR3 runs 17 residues. The DNA for the CDR3 is TGCAGCGTTGAAGGGACAGTCTTTCTGTATAGCAATCAGCCCCAGCATTTT. This gives the protein CSVEGTVFLYSNQPQHF.

CDR3 bases: TGTGCCAGTAGTACCTCGGGACGTCGACAGGGGAGCAATCAGCCCCAGCATTTT. The encoded protein is CASSTSGRRQGSNQPQHF. The chain has TRBV19 and TRBJ1-5; 8 nucleotides line up with TRBD1. The CDR3 loop spans 18 amino acids. Germline loops: CDR1 LNHDA, CDR2 SQIVND (reference sequence). J was trimmed by 1 base and V by 4 bases; bases with no gene match: 12.

The rearrangement links TRBV4-1 to TRBJ2-1; no definite D call. Germline CDR1 MGHRA, CDR2 YSYEKL. The CDR3 loop spans 17 amino acids. Trimming stripped 0 bases from V and 6 bases from J, with 18 bases between. This chain's CDR3 is CASSQESGLFQANEQFF. The CDR3, as DNA: TGCGCCAGCAGCCAAGAGAGTGGGCTGTTTCAGGCCAATGAGCAGTTCTTC.

The chain is built from TRBV5-6 and TRBJ1-1; a possible D gene is TRBD1 (5 bases). With 0 bases removed from V and 7 bases from J, the gap between germline ends came to 7 bases. The CDR3 has 12 amino acids. Per the germline V gene, CDR1 is SGHDT and CDR2 is YYEEEE. The CDR3 DNA reads as TGTGCCAGCAGCTTGGCTGGGGGTGAAGCTTTCTTT. This translates into CASSLAGGEAFF.

This chain connects TRBV30 to TRBJ1-3; D call uncertain. The V and J ends lost 0 bases and 0 bases respectively, with 3 bases between them. Germline V gene data show CDR1 as GTSNPN and CDR2 as SVGIG (reference sequence). The length of the CDR3 is 13 residues. The DNA of the CDR3 is TGTGCCTGGAGTGTCGACTCTGGAAACACCATATATTTT. Amino acids: CAWSVDSGNTIYF.

This clone was picked up one time. This chain joins TRBV7-9 and TRBJ2-3, with D possibly being TRBD2 (7 bases). Trimming took off 7 bases at V and 2 bases at J, with 19 bases between the two ends. The CDR3 contains 16 residues. Per germline, CDR1 SEHNR and CDR2 FQNEAQ (reference sequence). CDR3 sequence (DNA): TGTGCCAGCAACCTAGGAGGGGGGGGCGTCACAGATACGCAGTATTTT. It specifies CASNLGGGGVTDTQYF.

The rearrangement uses TRBV4-2 and TRBJ2-1; 9 nucleotides agree with TRBD1. Germline V gene data show CDR1 as LGHNA and CDR2 as YNFKEQ. Trimming at V came to 1 base and at J to 7 bases, leaving 14 bases not matched to a gene. The CDR3 sequence is 18 residues long. CDR3 amino acids: CASSQVQGAGTGRNEQFF. In DNA form, the CDR3 reads TGTGCCAGCAGCCAAGTCCAGGGGGCCGGGACAGGGAGAAATGAGCAGTTCTTC.

The gene calls are TRBV14 and TRBJ2-3; possible D gene TRBD2, 6 bases. Trimming pared 1 base from V and 4 bases from J, leaving 12 bases between. This CDR3 comprises 15 residues. The germline gives CDR1 SGHDN, CDR2 FVKESK. The CDR3 sequence: CASSQGISGSDTQYF. The CDR3 DNA follows: TGTGCCAGCAGCCAAGGGATTAGCGGATCAGATACGCAGTATTTT.

This clone was observed once. This chain uses TRBV5-1 with TRBJ2-1; 9 positions match TRBD1. Germline assignment: CDR1 SGHRS and CDR2 YFSETQ. The CDR3 sequence is 14 residues long. Trimming at V came to 4 bases and at J to 6 bases, leaving 5 bases not matched to a gene. DNA of the CDR3: TGCGCCAGCAGCCTTGACAGGGGGGGCAATGAGCAGTTCTTC. It specifies CASSLDRGGNEQFF.

This sequence joins TRBV2 and TRBJ1-2; tentatively, D is TRBD1 (5 bases). This CDR3 is built from 14 residues. Trimming took off 6 bases at V and 4 bases at J, with 15 bases between the two ends. The germline V gene encodes CDR1 SNHLY and CDR2 FYNNEI. CDR3 loop: CASSGALGVYGYTF. As DNA, the CDR3 is TGTGCCAGCAGCGGGGCTTTGGGAGTCTATGGCTACACCTTC.